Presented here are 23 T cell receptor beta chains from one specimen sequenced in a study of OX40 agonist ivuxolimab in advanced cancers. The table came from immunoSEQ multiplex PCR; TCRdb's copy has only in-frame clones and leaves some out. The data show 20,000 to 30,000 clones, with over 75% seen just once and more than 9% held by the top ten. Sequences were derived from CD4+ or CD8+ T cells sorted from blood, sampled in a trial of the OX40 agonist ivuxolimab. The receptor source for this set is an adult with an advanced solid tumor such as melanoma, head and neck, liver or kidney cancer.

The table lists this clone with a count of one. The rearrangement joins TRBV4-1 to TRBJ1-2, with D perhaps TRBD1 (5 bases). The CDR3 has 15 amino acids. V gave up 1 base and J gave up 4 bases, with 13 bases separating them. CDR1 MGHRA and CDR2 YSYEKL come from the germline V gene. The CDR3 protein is CASSQGAGQSYGYTF. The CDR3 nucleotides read TGCGCCAGCAGCCAAGGTGCAGGGCAGAGCTATGGCTACACCTTC.

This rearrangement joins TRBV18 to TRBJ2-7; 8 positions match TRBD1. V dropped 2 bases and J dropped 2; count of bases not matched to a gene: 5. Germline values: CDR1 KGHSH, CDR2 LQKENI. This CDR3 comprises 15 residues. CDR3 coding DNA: TGTGCCAGCTCACCAACCGGGACAGGTGCCTACGAGCAGTACTTC. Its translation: CASSPTGTGAYEQYF.

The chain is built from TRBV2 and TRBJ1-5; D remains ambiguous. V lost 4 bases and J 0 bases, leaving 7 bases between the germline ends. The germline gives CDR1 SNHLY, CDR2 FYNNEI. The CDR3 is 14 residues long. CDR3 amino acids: CASSVPFSNQPQHF. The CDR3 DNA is TGTGCCAGCAGTGTGCCGTTTAGCAATCAGCCCCAGCATTTT. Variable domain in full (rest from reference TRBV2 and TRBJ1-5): EPEVTQTPSHQVTQMGQEVILRCVPISNHLYFYWYRQILGQKVEFLVSFYNNEISEKSEIFDDQFSVERPDGSNFTLKIRSTKLEDSAMYFCASSVPFSNQPQHFGDGTRLSIL.

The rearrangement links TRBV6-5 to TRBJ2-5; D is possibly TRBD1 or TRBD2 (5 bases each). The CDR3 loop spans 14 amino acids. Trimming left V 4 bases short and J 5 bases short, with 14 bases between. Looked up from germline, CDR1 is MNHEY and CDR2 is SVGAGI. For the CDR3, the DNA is TGTGCCAGCAGTTTCGGACAAAAGCGGGAGACCCAGTACTTC. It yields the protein CASSFGQKRETQYF.

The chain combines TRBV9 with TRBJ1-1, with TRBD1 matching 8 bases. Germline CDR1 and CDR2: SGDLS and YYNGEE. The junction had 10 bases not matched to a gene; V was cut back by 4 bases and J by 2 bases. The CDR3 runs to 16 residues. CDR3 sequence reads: CASSSQGAGTNTEAFF. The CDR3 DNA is TGTGCCAGCAGCTCCCAGGGGGCCGGGACAAACACTGAAGCTTTCTTT.

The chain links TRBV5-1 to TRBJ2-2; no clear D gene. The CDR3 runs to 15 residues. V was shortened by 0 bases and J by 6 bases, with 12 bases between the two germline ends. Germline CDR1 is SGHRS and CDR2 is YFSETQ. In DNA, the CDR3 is TGCGCCAGCAGCTTGGTGGCAGCCCGAGCCGGGGAGCTGTTTTTT. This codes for CASSLVAARAGELFF.

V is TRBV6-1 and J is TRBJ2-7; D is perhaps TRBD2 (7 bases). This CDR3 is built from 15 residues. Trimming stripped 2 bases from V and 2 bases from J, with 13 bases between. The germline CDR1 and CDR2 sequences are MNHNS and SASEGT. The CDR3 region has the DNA TGTGCCAGCAGTGAATCTGGCGGGGGCACCTACGAGCAGTACTTC. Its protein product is CASSESGGGTYEQYF.

The CDR3: CASSQVNRVTEAFF. The CDR3 region has the DNA TGCGCCAGCAGCCAAGTGAACAGGGTGACTGAAGCTTTCTTT. This chain joins TRBV4-3 and TRBJ1-1; D might be TRBD1 (6 bases). V was clipped by 1 base and J by 5 bases, with 11 bases between them. The V gene's germline CDR1 is LGHNA and CDR2 YSLEER. The CDR3 has 14 residues.

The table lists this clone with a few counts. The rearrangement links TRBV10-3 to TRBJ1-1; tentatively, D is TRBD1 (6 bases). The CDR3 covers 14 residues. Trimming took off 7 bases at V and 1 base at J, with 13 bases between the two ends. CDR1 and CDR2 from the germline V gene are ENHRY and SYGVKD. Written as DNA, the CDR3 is TGTGCCATCAAGGGGACACGGGGGAACACTGAAGCTTTCTTT. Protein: CAIKGTRGNTEAFF.

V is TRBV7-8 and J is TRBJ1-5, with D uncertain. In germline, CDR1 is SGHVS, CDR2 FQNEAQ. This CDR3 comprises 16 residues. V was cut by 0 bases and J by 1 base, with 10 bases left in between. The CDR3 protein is CASSLARIMSNQPQHF. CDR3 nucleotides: TGTGCCAGCAGCTTAGCGCGGATAATGAGCAATCAGCCCCAGCATTTT.

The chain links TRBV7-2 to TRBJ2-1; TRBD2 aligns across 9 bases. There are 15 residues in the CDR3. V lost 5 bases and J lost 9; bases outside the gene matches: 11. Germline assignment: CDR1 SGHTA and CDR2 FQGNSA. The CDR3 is CASSQVWLAGAEQFF. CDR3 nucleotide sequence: TGTGCCAGCAGCCAAGTTTGGTTAGCGGGAGCTGAGCAGTTCTTC.

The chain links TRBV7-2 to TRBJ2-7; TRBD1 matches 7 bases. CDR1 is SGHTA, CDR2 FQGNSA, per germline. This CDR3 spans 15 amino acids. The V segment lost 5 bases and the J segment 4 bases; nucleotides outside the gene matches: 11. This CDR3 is CASSRWVGGGYEQYF. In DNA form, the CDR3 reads TGTGCCAGCAGCCGATGGGTAGGGGGCGGGTACGAGCAGTACTTC.

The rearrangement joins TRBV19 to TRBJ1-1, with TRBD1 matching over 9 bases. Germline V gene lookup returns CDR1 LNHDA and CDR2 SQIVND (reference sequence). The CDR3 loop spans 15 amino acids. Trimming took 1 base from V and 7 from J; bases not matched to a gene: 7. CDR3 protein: CASSIVILGQGEAFF. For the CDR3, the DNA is TGTGCCAGTAGTATAGTAATTTTGGGACAGGGTGAAGCTTTCTTT.

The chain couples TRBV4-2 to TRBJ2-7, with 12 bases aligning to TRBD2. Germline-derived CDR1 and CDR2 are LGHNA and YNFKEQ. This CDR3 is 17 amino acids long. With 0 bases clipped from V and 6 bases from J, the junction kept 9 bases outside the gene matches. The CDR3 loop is CASSQERLAGEGGEQYF. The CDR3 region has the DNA TGTGCCAGCAGCCAAGAACGACTAGCGGGAGAAGGGGGCGAGCAGTACTTC.

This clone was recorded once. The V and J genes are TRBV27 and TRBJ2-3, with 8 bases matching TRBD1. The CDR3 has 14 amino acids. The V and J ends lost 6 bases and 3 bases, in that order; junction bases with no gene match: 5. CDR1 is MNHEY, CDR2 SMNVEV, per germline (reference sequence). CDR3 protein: CASSRTGKTDTQYF. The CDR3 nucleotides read TGTGCCAGCAGCCGGACAGGGAAAACAGATACGCAGTATTTT.

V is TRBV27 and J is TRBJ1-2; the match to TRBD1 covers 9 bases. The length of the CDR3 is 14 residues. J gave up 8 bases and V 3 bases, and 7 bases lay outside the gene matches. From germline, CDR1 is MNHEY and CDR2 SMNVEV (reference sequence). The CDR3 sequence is CASSFTGGGMGYTF. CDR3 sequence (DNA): TGTGCCAGCAGTTTCACAGGGGGCGGGATGGGCTACACCTTC.

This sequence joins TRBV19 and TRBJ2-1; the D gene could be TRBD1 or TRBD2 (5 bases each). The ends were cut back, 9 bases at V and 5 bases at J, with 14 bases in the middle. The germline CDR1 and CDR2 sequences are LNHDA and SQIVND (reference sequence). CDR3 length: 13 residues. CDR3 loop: CASGATGDNEQFF. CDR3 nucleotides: TGTGCCAGCGGGGCGACTGGGGACAATGAGCAGTTCTTC.

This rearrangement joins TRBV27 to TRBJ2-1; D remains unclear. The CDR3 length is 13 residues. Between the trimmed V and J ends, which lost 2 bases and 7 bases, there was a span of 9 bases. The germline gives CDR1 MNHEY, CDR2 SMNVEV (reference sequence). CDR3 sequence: CASSLIGRNEQFF. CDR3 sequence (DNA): TGTGCCAGCAGTTTAATAGGGCGGAATGAGCAGTTCTTC.

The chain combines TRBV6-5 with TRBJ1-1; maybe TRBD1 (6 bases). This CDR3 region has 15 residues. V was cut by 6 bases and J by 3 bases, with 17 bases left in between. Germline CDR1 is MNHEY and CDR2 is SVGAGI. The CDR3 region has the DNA TGTGCCAGCAGGACACAACAGGGCAGTGACACTGAAGCTTTCTTT. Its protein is CASRTQQGSDTEAFF.

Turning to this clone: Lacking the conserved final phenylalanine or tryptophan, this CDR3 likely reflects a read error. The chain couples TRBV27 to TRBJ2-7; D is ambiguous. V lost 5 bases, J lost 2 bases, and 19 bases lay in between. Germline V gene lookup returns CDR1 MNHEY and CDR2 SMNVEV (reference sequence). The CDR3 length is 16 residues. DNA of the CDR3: TGTGCCAGCAGTATGCGGCAGTTTGGTGGGGCCTACGAGCAGTACCTC. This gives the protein CASSMRQFGGAYEQYL.

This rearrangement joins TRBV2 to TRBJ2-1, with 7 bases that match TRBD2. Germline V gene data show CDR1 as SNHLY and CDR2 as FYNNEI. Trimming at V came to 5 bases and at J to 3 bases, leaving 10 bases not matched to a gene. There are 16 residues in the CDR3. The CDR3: CASSSYRGRVYNEQFF. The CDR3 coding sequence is TGTGCCAGCAGTTCCTATCGAGGGAGGGTCTACAATGAGCAGTTCTTC.

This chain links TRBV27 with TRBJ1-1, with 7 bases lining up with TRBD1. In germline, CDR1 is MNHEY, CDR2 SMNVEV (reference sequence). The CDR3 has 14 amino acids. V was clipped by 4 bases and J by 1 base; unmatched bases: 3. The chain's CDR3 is CASSSQGRNTEAFF. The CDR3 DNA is TGTGCCAGCAGTTCACAGGGGAGGAACACTGAAGCTTTCTTT.

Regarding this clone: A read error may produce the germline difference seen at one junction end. CDR3 DNA sequence: TGTGCCAGCAGCTTAGGGGCACAAGATACCCAGTACTTC. This gives the protein CASSLGAQDTQYF. The J gene is TRBJ2-5, the V gene TRBV5-8; D might be TRBD1 (5 bases). The CDR3 covers 13 residues. The V gene's germline CDR1 is SGHTS and CDR2 YDEGEE.